These 13 T cell receptor beta chains share one sample of origin, sequenced in a study of blood T cell repertoires in COVID-19. Libraries were prepared by immunoSEQ multiplex PCR; TCRdb keeps only in-frame clonotypes and omits some of them. This table holds tens of thousands of clones, 89% found once. Sequencing used peripheral blood. The origin of the receptors is a woman in her forties or fifties with active COVID-19.

Comment on this clone: The DNA is left out, because the CDR3 cannot be placed on it with certainty; the CDR3 is given as TCRdb lists it. The chain uses TRBV21-1 and TRBJ1-4; the D call in the table, TRBD1, was not verified against the DNA. TRBV21-1 is noted as a pseudogene. The CDR3 totals 20 residues, both ends included. The CDR3 loop is CASSLGAVGTGALSGEKLFF.

This clone occurred once. This chain uses TRBV9 with TRBJ1-2; 10 bases agree with TRBD1. Germline loops: CDR1 SGDLS, CDR2 YYNGEE. V shed 0 bases and J 5 bases; nucleotides not matched to a gene: 4. The CDR3 loop spans 15 amino acids. CDR3 region: CASSVDGQGGYGYTF. The CDR3 DNA is TGTGCCAGCAGCGTAGATGGACAGGGGGGGTATGGCTACACCTTC.

The V gene is TRBV24-1, the J gene TRBJ2-1; D gene uncertain. Per germline, CDR1 KGHDR and CDR2 SFDVKD. The ends were cut back, 0 bases at V and 7 bases at J, with 6 bases in the middle. This CDR3 is built from 13 residues. The CDR3 spells CATSDLDGNEQFF. CDR3 coding DNA: TGTGCCACCAGTGATTTGGACGGGAATGAGCAGTTCTTC.

By share of the sample, this clone is medium-sized. V usage is TRBV4-1 and J usage is TRBJ2-7; the D is unclear. CDR1 is MGHRA, CDR2 YSYEKL, per germline. This CDR3 region has 13 residues. The germline V and J ends were trimmed by 3 bases and 3 bases, with 9 bases remaining between them. This CDR3 reads CASSQVGDYEQYF. The CDR3 nucleotides read TGCGCCAGCAGCCAGGTGGGCGACTACGAGCAGTACTTC.

The chain has TRBV29-1 and TRBJ2-7, with D possibly being TRBD1 (5 bases). The CDR3 runs 13 residues. The V end was cut by 4 bases, the J end by 5 bases, with 15 bases between. Germline CDR1 SQVTM, CDR2 ANQGSEA. CDR3 sequence (DNA): TGCAGCGTTGTTGACAGACCCTCGCACGAGCAGTACTTC. Translated: CSVVDRPSHEQYF.

The chain combines TRBV5-5 with TRBJ2-5; 12 positions match TRBD2. Germline V gives CDR1 SGHKS, CDR2 YYEKEE (reference sequence). V dropped 1 base and J dropped 1; count of bases not matched to a gene: 8. The CDR3 contains 18 residues. The CDR3 region is CASSLTGTSGRTQETQYF. Here the CDR3 DNA reads TGTGCCAGCAGCTTGACTGGTACTAGCGGGAGGACCCAAGAGACCCAGTACTTC. The full variable domain, rest sourced from reference TRBV5-5 and TRBJ2-5, is DAGVTQSPTHLIKTRGQQVTLRCSPISGHKSVSWYQQVLGQGPQFIFQYYEKEERGRGNFPDRFSARQFPNYSSELNVNALLLGDSALYLCASSLTGTSGRTQETQYFGPGTRLLVL.

The J gene is TRBJ2-1, the V gene TRBV27; 11 nucleotides line up with TRBD2. V dropped 3 bases and J dropped 3; count of bases not matched to a gene: 4. The CDR3 spans 16 residues. CDR1 is MNHEY and CDR2 is SMNVEV in the germline V gene (reference sequence). In nucleotides, the CDR3 is TGTGCCAGCAGTTTGAAGGGACTAGCGGTCTACAATGAGCAGTTCTTC. Its translation: CASSLKGLAVYNEQFF.

This sequence joins TRBV5-1 and TRBJ2-5; 7 nucleotides agree with TRBD2. The CDR3 is 15 amino acids. Losses at the gene ends were 0 bases for V and 2 bases for J; bases not matched to a gene: 4. Germline V gives CDR1 SGHRS, CDR2 YFSETQ. In DNA form, the CDR3 reads TGCGCCAGCAGCTTGGCTAGCGGTTCTCAAGAGACCCAGTACTTC. The encoded protein is CASSLASGSQETQYF.

V is TRBV7-2 and J is TRBJ2-7; maybe TRBD1 (6 bases). CDR3 length: 15 amino acids. V gave up 6 bases and J gave up 0 bases, with 15 bases separating them. Germline CDR1 SGHTA, CDR2 FQGNSA. This CDR3 is CASRATGTSSYEQYF. The CDR3 region has the DNA TGTGCCAGCAGAGCCACCGGGACAAGCTCCTACGAGCAGTACTTC.

The rearrangement uses TRBV7-9 and TRBJ2-2, with 7 bases that match TRBD1. CDR3 size: 15 residues. Germline CDR1 and CDR2: SEHNR and FQNEAQ (reference sequence). V was pared by 1 base and J by 4 bases, with 3 bases of the junction left unmatched. CDR3: CASSLEGGGTGELFF. For the CDR3, the DNA is TGTGCCAGCAGCTTAGAAGGGGGCGGCACCGGGGAGCTGTTTTTT.

The V call is TRBV7-9, the J call TRBJ2-5, with TRBD2 matching over 10 bases. The germline CDR1 and CDR2 sequences are SEHNR and FQNEAQ (reference sequence). CDR3 length: 16 amino acids. V shed 3 bases and J 3 bases; nucleotides not matched to a gene: 7. Here the CDR3 DNA reads TGTGCCAGCAGCTTGGAGCGGGAGGGCCAGGAAGAGACCCAGTACTTC. Its translation: CASSLEREGQEETQYF.

The V and J genes are TRBV7-9 and TRBJ2-5; 14 bases match TRBD2. Unmatched junction bases numbered 15, after V lost 7 bases and J lost 5 bases. Germline values: CDR1 SEHNR, CDR2 FQNEAQ (reference sequence). This CDR3 is built from 18 residues. CDR3 bases: TGTGCCAGCAATTCATGGTGGAGGACTAGCGGGAGGAGGGAGACCCAGTACTTC. Protein: CASNSWWRTSGRRETQYF.

The V gene is TRBV30, the J gene TRBJ2-3, with 10 bases identical to TRBD2. The J segment lost 2 bases and the V segment lost 4 bases, leaving 6 bases of the junction unmatched. The CDR3 has 15 residues. Germline V gene sequence: CDR1 GTSNPN, CDR2 SVGIG (reference sequence). This CDR3 reads CAWTPGLAFTDTQYF. In nucleotides, the CDR3 is TGTGCCTGGACACCGGGACTAGCGTTCACAGATACGCAGTATTTT.